Sequencing of this TCR beta chain was carried out in a study of cytomegalovirus exposure and HLA in healthy donors. This clone was counted a single time. This table comes from immunoSEQ multiplex PCR, and its TCRdb copy is limited to in-frame clones, with some not included. This sample has some 270,000 clones, with 65% to 90% found just once. V was pared by 4 bases and J by 6 bases, with 16 bases between. The CDR3 totals 14 residues. CDR1 is MNHEY, CDR2 SMNVEV, per germline (reference sequence). This sequence joins TRBV27 and TRBJ2-7; D unresolved. Sequencing was carried out using PBMCs. The source of this sequence is a woman between 18 and 30 years old in good health and CMV-seronegative. Here the CDR3 DNA reads TGTGCCAGCAGTTACAGAGTATCCGCCGGCGAGCAGTACTTC. It translates to CASSYRVSAGEQYF.